The 16 T cell receptor beta chains in this list originate from one sample, sequenced in a study of shared clonotypes between healthy human individuals. Libraries were prepared by immunoSEQ multiplex PCR; TCRdb keeps only in-frame clonotypes and omits some of them. The data hold about 460,000 clones, with around 77% observed a single time. The sequenced material came from PBMCs. The source of these receptors is a woman aged 35 to 49 in good health. Some clones in this sample may be carry-over from other donors' samples.

About this clone itself: A far larger clone is off by one base, so a read error is likely. The chain carries TRBV30 and TRBJ1-1, with 9 bases matching TRBD1. Germline CDR1 and CDR2: GTSNPN and SVGIG (reference sequence). The CDR3 runs 16 residues. The CDR3 here is CAYIVPGQGSNIEAFF. The DNA of the CDR3 is TGTGCCTACATAGTCCCGGGACAGGGATCGAACATTGAAGCTTTCTTT.

The chain uses TRBV9 and TRBJ2-1, with TRBD2 as a possible D gene (6 bases). The germline V and J ends were trimmed by 2 bases and 5 bases, with 8 bases remaining between them. Per germline, CDR1 SGDLS and CDR2 YYNGEE. The CDR3 loop spans 13 amino acids. CDR3 sequence reads: CASSVGSNNEQFF. The DNA for the CDR3 is TGTGCCAGCAGCGTCGGGAGTAACAATGAGCAGTTCTTC.

This chain connects TRBV4-3 to TRBJ1-1; D is perhaps TRBD1 (6 bases). This CDR3 has 16 residues. Germline CDR1 and CDR2: LGHNA and YSLEER. Trimming left V 0 bases short and J 9 bases short, with 20 bases between. Here the CDR3 reads CASSQDRGAGFRKAFF. The CDR3 nucleotides read TGCGCCAGCAGCCAAGATAGGGGGGCGGGGTTCCGGAAAGCTTTCTTT.

For the CDR3, the DNA is TGTGCCTGGAGTGCGAGCGGACACCCCTCCTACAATGAGCAGTTCTTC. Protein sequence: CAWSASGHPSYNEQFF. The V and J genes are TRBV30 and TRBJ2-1; D is tentatively TRBD1 or TRBD2 (5 bases each). V was trimmed by 1 base and J by 0 bases, leaving 13 bases between them. The V gene's germline CDR1 is GTSNPN and CDR2 SVGIG (reference sequence). This CDR3 region has 16 residues. The complete variable domain, with remaining parts taken from reference TRBV30 and TRBJ2-1, reads SQTIHQWPATLVQPVGSPLSLECTVEGTSNPNLYWYRQAAGRGLQLLFYSVGIGQISSEVPQNLSASRPQDRQFILSSKKLLLSDSGFYLCAWSASGHPSYNEQFFGPGTRLTVL.

The rearrangement links TRBV28 to TRBJ1-2, with D possibly matching TRBD1 (5 bases). The germline CDR1 and CDR2 sequences are MDHEN and SYDVKM. V lost 4 bases and J lost 5, with 8 bases in between. This CDR3 comprises 12 residues. The CDR3 loop is CASSWEGYGYTF. In nucleotides, the CDR3 is TGTGCCAGCAGTTGGGAGGGGTATGGCTACACCTTC.

This clone came up a few times. As DNA, the CDR3 is TGTGCCTGGAGTGTACTGGGCGCTCCCTACGAGCAGTACTTC. This encodes CAWSVLGAPYEQYF. The chain combines TRBV30 with TRBJ2-7; D remains unclear. Germline loops: CDR1 GTSNPN, CDR2 SVGIG (reference sequence). This CDR3 comprises 14 residues. The V gene lost 0 bases and the J gene lost 2 bases, with 11 bases spanning the gap.

This clone came up many times. The chain has TRBV12-5 and TRBJ1-1; 7 bases are shared with TRBD1. CDR1 is LGHNT, CDR2 FRNRAP, per germline. The length of the CDR3 is 16 residues. The trim removed 1 base at V and 1 base at J, leaving 6 bases unmatched. CDR3 coding DNA: TGTGCTAGTGGTTTGGGTGGACAGGCGACGAACACTGAAGCTTTCTTT. Encoded protein: CASGLGGQATNTEAFF.

This chain joins TRBV1 and TRBJ2-3; the table calls TRBD1, which could not be checked here. TRBV1 is recorded as a pseudogene. This CDR3 region has 19 residues. In nucleotides, the CDR3 is TGCACCAGCCTAGGGGGAAGTCCCAAACCCCGTGGTGCCACAGATACGCAGTATTTT. This translates into CTSLGGSPKPRGATDTQYF.

The gene calls are TRBV6-1 and TRBJ2-6; no definite D call. The V and J ends lost 2 bases and 0 bases respectively, with 14 bases between them. The CDR3 is 18 residues long. Germline-derived CDR1 and CDR2 are MNHNS and SASEGT. The CDR3 is CASSEYEAPLSGANVLTF. As DNA, the CDR3 is TGTGCCAGCAGTGAATACGAGGCTCCACTCTCTGGGGCCAACGTCCTGACTTTC.

To note about this clone: One base separates it from a far larger clone, so it is likely a read error. The rearrangement links TRBV2 to TRBJ2-1, with 8 bases identical to TRBD2. V was clipped by 7 bases and J by 12 bases; unmatched bases: 17. The germline V gene has CDR1 SNHLY and CDR2 FYNNEI. This CDR3 has 15 amino acids. CDR3 bases: TGTGCCAGCACTAAAGAGGAAACGGGGGGGCGTGGGCAGTTCTTC. Its protein product is CASTKEETGGRGQFF.

The V gene is TRBV28, the J gene TRBJ1-4; 8 bases agree with TRBD1. The junction had 7 bases not matched to a gene; V was cut back by 6 bases and J by 4 bases. From germline, CDR1 is MDHEN and CDR2 SYDVKM. This CDR3 spans 15 amino acids. In DNA, the CDR3 is TGTGCCAGCAGCAAGGGACAGGAGGGTAATGAAAAACTGTTTTTT. This gives the protein CASSKGQEGNEKLFF.

DNA of the CDR3: TGTGCCAGCAGCCAATCTGGGAACACTGAAGCTTTCTTT. Its translation is CASSQSGNTEAFF. The V gene is TRBV16, the J gene TRBJ1-1; D gene unclear. This CDR3 comprises 13 residues. Germline CDR1 reads KGHSY; CDR2 reads FQNENV. V lost 0 bases and J lost 1, with 3 bases in between.

For the CDR3, the DNA is TGTGCCTGGAGTTACCCAGGGTATAAGACCGGGGAGCTGTTTTTT. Amino acid sequence: CAWSYPGYKTGELFF. This chain joins TRBV30 and TRBJ2-2, with a tentative D call TRBD1 (5 bases). The CDR3 is made up of 15 amino acids. Trimming took 2 bases from V and 5 from J, leaving 15 bases between them. Germline CDR1 GTSNPN, CDR2 SVGIG (reference sequence).

This clone was counted a few times. The genes are TRBV2 and TRBJ1-2; D not resolved. Germline V gene data show CDR1 as SNHLY and CDR2 as FYNNEI. This CDR3 is built from 12 residues. Trimming cost V 6 bases and J 8 bases, with 13 bases left between them. The CDR3 spells CASRRDLGGYTF. The CDR3, as DNA: TGTGCCAGCAGAAGGGATCTCGGCGGCTACACCTTC. Full variable domain (missing parts from reference TRBV2 and TRBJ1-2): EPEVTQTPSHQVTQMGQEVILRCVPISNHLYFYWYRQILGQKVEFLVSFYNNEISEKSEIFDDQFSVERPDGSNFTLKIRSTKLEDSAMYFCASRRDLGGYTFGSGTRLTVV.

V usage is TRBV7-8 and J usage is TRBJ2-5; D is ambiguous. Germline CDR1 reads SGHVS; CDR2 reads FQNEAQ. The CDR3 is made up of 16 amino acids. V gave up 5 bases and J gave up 4 bases, with 20 bases separating them. The chain's CDR3 is CASSLKATSFRETQYF. Written as DNA, the CDR3 is TGTGCCAGCAGCCTGAAAGCTACCTCCTTCCGAGAGACCCAGTACTTC. Full variable domain (outside the CDR3, taken from reference TRBV7-8 and TRBJ2-5): GAGVSQSPRYKVAKRGQDVALRCDPISGHVSLFWYQQALGQGPEFLTYFQNEAQLDKSGLPSDRFFAERPEGSVSTLKIQRTQQEDSAVYLCASSLKATSFRETQYFGPGTRLLVL.

Concerning this clone: Likely a read error: the CDR3 ends without its conserved phenylalanine or tryptophan. The rearrangement uses TRBV19 and TRBJ1-2; 10 positions agree with TRBD1. The CDR3 runs 17 residues. Looked up from germline, CDR1 is LNHDA and CDR2 is SQIVND (reference sequence). J gave up 6 bases and V 7 bases, and 17 bases lay outside the gene matches. The CDR3 is CASKSVGQGTSGNGYTL. The CDR3 nucleotides are TGTGCCAGTAAAAGCGTGGGACAGGGGACCTCGGGGAATGGCTACACCCTC.